The present TCR beta chain was sequenced within a study of blood T cell repertoires in COVID-19. Study as a whole: COVID-19 samples, acute and convalescent, were from the United States, Italy and Spain. T cells, B-cell-depleted T cells, or PBMCs provided the cDNA or gDNA that served as material.

Germline CDR1 reads SNHLY; CDR2 reads FYNNEI. Deletions cut 5 bases from V and 7 bases from J, with 20 bases between. The CDR3 is 15 amino acids. Under the authors' procedure: Nucleated cell counts were estimated from reference gene primer amplification. The table came from immunoSEQ multiplex PCR; TCRdb's copy has only in-frame clones and leaves some out. D and trimming were read from the DNA, whereas the V and J calls and clone size are those reported in that table. This repertoire shows 250,000 to 350,000 clones, approximately 84% found once; its top ten account for more than 1.2%. The J gene is TRBJ1-2, the V gene TRBV2; D unresolved. The sample was peripheral blood. The sequence derives from a human donor with COVID-19, enrolled during active disease. The donor label of this sample is uncertain. DNA of the CDR3: TGTGCCAGCAGTCCCTTTGTATCTGGGTCTAGTGGCTACACCTTC. This encodes CASSPFVSGSSGYTF.